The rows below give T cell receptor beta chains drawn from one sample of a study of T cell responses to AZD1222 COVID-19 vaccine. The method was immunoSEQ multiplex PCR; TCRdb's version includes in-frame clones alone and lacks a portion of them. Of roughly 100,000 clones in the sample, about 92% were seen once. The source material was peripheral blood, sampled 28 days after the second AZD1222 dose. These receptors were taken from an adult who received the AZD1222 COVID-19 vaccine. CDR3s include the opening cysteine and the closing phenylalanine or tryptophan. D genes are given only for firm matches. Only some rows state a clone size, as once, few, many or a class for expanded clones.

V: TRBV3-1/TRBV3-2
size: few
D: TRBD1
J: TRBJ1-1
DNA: TGTGCCAGCAGCCAAGCGACTGGACAGGGAGGTAGGACTGAAGCTTTCTTT
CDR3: CASSQATGQGGRTEAFF

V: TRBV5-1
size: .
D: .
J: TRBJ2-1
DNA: TGCGCCAGCAGCCTCCGATCCGTCGGCGGGCCTTACAATGAGCAGTTCTTC
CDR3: CASSLRSVGGPYNEQFF

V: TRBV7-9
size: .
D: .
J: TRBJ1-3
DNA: TGTGCCAGCAGCTCCCCCGGATTGAGAAACACCATATATTTT
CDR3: CASSSPGLRNTIYF

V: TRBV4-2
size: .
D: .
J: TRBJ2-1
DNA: TGTGCCAGCAGCGGTACGAGAGGGCCCAGCGTGAGGAATGAGCAGTTCTTC
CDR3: CASSGTRGPSVRNEQFF

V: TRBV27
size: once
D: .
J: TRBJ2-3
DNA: TGTGCCAGCAGTTTATCCGGCGGCTTGGGGTCAGATACGCAGTATTTT
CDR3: CASSLSGGLGSDTQYF

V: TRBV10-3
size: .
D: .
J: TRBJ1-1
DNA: TGTGCCATCAGTGAGAGGACTGAAGCTTTCTTT
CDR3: CAISERTEAFF

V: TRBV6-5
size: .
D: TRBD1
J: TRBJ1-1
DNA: TGTGCCAGCCAACCTCAGGGGGCTGAAGCTTTCTTT
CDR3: CASQPQGAEAFF

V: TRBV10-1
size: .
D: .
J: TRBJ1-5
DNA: TGCGCCAGCAGTGAGGAATGGGACAAACGGCAGCCCCAGCATTTT
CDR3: CASSEEWDKRQPQHF

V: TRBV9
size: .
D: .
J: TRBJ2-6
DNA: TGTGCCAGCAGCGAAAAAGTAGGGCATCTCTACTCTGGGGCCAACGTCCTGACTTTC
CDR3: CASSEKVGHLYSGANVLTF

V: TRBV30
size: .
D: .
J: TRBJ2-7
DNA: TGTGCCTGGAGTGTAGGCGAGCAGTACTTC
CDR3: CAWSVGEQYF

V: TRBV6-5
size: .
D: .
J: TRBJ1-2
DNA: TGTGCCAGCAGTTCGCACTATGGCTACACCTTC
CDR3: CASSSHYGYTF

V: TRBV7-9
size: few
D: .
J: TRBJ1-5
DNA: TGTGCCAGCAGCCCAGGGGTAGAGCAGCCCCAGCATTTT
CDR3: CASSPGVEQPQHF

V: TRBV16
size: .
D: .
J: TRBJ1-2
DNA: TGTGCCAGCAGAAGAACTAACTATGGCTACACCTTC
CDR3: CASRRTNYGYTF

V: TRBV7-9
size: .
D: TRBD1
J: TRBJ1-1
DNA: TGTGCCAGCAGCAGAACAGGGGTGATCACTGAAGCTTTCTTT
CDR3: CASSRTGVITEAFF

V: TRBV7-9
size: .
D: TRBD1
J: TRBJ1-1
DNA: TGTGCCAGCAGCTTACCCAGGGGGAGGAACACTGAAGCTTTCTTT
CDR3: CASSLPRGRNTEAFF

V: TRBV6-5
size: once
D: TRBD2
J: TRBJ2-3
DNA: TGTGCCAGCAGTTACTCGAGGACTAGCGAGCCAGATACGCAGTATTTT
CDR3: CASSYSRTSEPDTQYF

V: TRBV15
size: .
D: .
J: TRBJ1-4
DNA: TGTGCCACCAGCACCTCCAACCCTGGGCGGTCAGGCGAAAAACTGTTTTTT
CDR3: CATSTSNPGRSGEKLFF

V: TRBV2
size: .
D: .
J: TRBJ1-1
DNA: TGTGCCAGCAGGCCGCGCGGATTTACTGAAGCTTTCTTT
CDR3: CASRPRGFTEAFF

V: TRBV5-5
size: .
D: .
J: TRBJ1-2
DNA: TGTGCCAGCAGCTTGGTGGCCGATTATGGCTACACCTTC
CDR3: CASSLVADYGYTF

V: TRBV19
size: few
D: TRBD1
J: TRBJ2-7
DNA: TGTGCCAGTAGTAGTGGGACCGGGACAGGGCAGTACGAGCAGTACTTC
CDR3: CASSSGTGTGQYEQYF

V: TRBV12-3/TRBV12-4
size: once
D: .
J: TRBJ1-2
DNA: TGTGCCAGCAGTTCCGGCAGCTATGGCTACACCTTC
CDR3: CASSSGSYGYTF

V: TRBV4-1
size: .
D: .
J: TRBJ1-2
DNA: TGCGCCAGCAGCCCACAACTGGCGTCTCCAATACAATATGGCTACACCTTC
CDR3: CASSPQLASPIQYGYTF

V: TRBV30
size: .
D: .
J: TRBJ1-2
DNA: TGTGCCTGGAGTACCACCCCAGGGGAGAGCTACACCTTC
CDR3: CAWSTTPGESYTF

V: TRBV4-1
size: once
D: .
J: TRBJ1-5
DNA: TGCGCCAGCAGCCAAGATTTGTGGGAGGGGGAGAGTCAGCCCCAGCATTTT
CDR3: CASSQDLWEGESQPQHF

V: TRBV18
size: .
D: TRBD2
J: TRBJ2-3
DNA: TGTGCCAGCTCACCATCCCCTAGCGGGGGGTCCGCTAGCACAGATACGCAGTATTTT
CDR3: CASSPSPSGGSASTDTQYF

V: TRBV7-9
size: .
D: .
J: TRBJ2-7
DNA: TGTGCCAGCAGCTTAGGTGAGGAAGACGAGCAGTACTTC
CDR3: CASSLGEEDEQYF

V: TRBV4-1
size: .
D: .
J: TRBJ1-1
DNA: TGCGCCAGCAGCCCTCGGGAGGGCCGCTCGGACATGAACACTGAAGCTTTCTTT
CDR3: CASSPREGRSDMNTEAFF

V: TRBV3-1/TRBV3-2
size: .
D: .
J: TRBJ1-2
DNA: TGTGCCAGCAGCGAGAATACCTTCGGCCACACCTTC
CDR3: CASSENTFGHTF

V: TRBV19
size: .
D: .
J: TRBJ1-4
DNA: TGTGCCAGCCTCGGACAGCTTAATGAAAAACTGTTTTTT
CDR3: CASLGQLNEKLFF

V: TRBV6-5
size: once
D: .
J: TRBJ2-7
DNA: TGTGCCAGCACCTCCCGAGGGGGGTCCTACGAGCAGTACTTC
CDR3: CASTSRGGSYEQYF

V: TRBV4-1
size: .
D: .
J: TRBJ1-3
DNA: TGCGCCAGCAGGCCTGCTTACCTCTCTGGAAACACCATATATTTT
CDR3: CASRPAYLSGNTIYF

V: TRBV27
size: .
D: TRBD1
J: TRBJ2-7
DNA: TGTGCCAGCAGCGGCCCGGGACAGGGAACCTACGAGCAGTACTTC
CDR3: CASSGPGQGTYEQYF